This T cell receptor delta chain was profiled in a study of delta chains in infants with herpesvirus infections. Study results and limitations: The public clonotype appeared only at the first post-infection time point and was absent in uninfected infants.

This clone rates as large. The target antigen is unknown. The germline gives CDR1 TSWWSYY, CDR2 QGS. Trimming shortened V by 8 bases and J by 0 bases, and 22 bases separated the two germline ends. This CDR3 has 17 residues. Reverse transcription of PBMC RNA used primers specific for the gamma and delta chains. TCRdb reran clone calling via CATT on the RT-PCR reads. The sample consists of several hundred delta-chain clones, about 30% of them appearing once. The sequencing used peripheral blood, collected at time point 2 of longitudinal follow-up. This clonotype originated in a human donor who was a Ugandan infant, either HIV-exposed or HIV-unexposed (not recorded which). The chain links TRDV1 to TRDJ1; weak D call: TRDD3 (5 bases). The CDR3 DNA reads TGTGCTCTTTCCTCCCCGGGGACAGGGGGTTACACCGATAAACTCATCTTT. Its protein is CALSSPGTGGYTDKLIF.